These T cell receptor beta chains were read from a single sample in a study of blood T cell repertoires in COVID-19. The protocol was immunoSEQ multiplex PCR, while the TCRdb copy is restricted to in-frame clones and leaves out a portion. Of some 230,000 clones listed, roughly 84% are singletons. Input material: peripheral blood. These receptors all come from a man in his fifties or sixties who had recovered from COVID-19. CDR3s include the opening cysteine and the closing phenylalanine or tryptophan.

TRBV3-1/TRBV3-2 CASSQDRWERRTQYF
TRBV7-9 CASSLTSGGSNEKLFF
TRBV18 CASSSPGELFF
TRBV7-8 CASRTRTGVQETQYF
TRBV27 CASKEPDRGAHEQYF
TRBV6-5 CASRPDRGGPQHF
TRBV2 CASSNEIIGLSSYNEQFF
TRBV12-5 CASGTGHTTGELFF
TRBV6-1 CASSAWGGAQRATYEQYF
TRBV6-5 CASSYGTGLHEQYF
TRBV15 CATSRVPRQGKMLSGNTIYF
TRBV11-2 CASSRDRGIQNIQYF
TRBV6-5 CASRPGLYEWPQHF
TRBV18 CASGEQGVGDEQYF
TRBV2 CASSVEAGELQPQHF
TRBV2 CASRLVGYNEQFF
TRBV7-9 CASSLVIGKDNEQFF
TRBV18 CASSRLEGTDTQYF
TRBV30 CAWRLLGSGELFF
TRBV5-1 CASSLAGRRHNEQFF
TRBV29-1 CSVVRGNEQFF
TRBV19 CASHDRGRGTGELFF
TRBV7-7 CASSALNLAGNTGELFF
TRBV2 CASSLSGFDFGEQYF
TRBV7-9 CASSFQGNTEAFF
TRBV28 CASSLRWAGGRNQPQHF
TRBV2 CASKDRGYEQYF